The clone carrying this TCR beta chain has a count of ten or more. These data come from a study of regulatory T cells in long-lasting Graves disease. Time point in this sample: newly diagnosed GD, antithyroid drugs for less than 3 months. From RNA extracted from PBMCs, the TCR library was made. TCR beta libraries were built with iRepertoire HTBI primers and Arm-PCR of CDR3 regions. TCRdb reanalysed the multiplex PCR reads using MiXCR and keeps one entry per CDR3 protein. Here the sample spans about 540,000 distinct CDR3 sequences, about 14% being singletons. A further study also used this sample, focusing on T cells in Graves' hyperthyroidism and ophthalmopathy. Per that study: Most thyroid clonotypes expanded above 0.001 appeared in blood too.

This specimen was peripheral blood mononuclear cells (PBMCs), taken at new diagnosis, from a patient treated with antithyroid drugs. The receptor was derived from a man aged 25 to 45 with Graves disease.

The CDR3 DNA sequence: TGTGCCTGGGGCCAGAACACTGAAGCTTTCTTT. It yields the protein CAWGQNTEAFF. This sequence joins TRBV30 and TRBJ1-1; D is undetermined. Trimming shortened V by 5 bases and J by 1 base, and 5 bases separated the two germline ends. Germline lookup yields CDR1 GTSNPN and CDR2 SVGIG (reference sequence). This CDR3 region has 11 residues.